Each of the 26 T cell receptor beta chains below was sequenced from the same sample in a study of naive and memory T cell subsets. Two oligonucleotides, mixed equimolar, formed the beta constant-region primer covering TRBC1 and TRBC2. Using its own MiXCR run on the UMI-ligation and nested PCR reads, TCRdb lists one record per CDR3 protein. The sample contains 150,000 or so distinct CDR3 sequences, 15% to 20% of which appear only once. What was sequenced was naive CD4+ T cells from blood. These receptors were collected from a human donor in good health.

The chain uses TRBV12-3 or TRBV12-4 and TRBJ2-7; 8 bases line up with TRBD1. There are 15 residues in the CDR3. After removal of 5 bases from V and 3 bases from J, the junction contained 9 bases not matched to a gene. CDR3 bases: TGTGCCAGCAGTCTCCACAGGGGGGAAGGCTACGAGCAGTACTTC. Amino acid sequence: CASSLHRGEGYEQYF.

The V call is TRBV20-1, the J call TRBJ2-1; D unresolved. The germline V gene has CDR1 DFQATT and CDR2 SNEGSKA (reference sequence). This CDR3 spans 12 amino acids. V was shortened by 1 base and J by 4 bases, with 5 bases between the two germline ends. DNA for the CDR3: TGCAGTGCTAGAGTGGGTTACAATGAGCAGTTCTTC. It specifies CSARVGYNEQFF.

This chain links TRBV7-3 with TRBJ2-1, with TRBD1 identical over 10 bases. Trimming took 4 bases from V and 3 from J; bases not matched to a gene: 3. The germline CDR1 and CDR2 sequences are SGHTA and FQGTGA. The CDR3 covers 15 residues. CDR3 DNA: TGTGCCAGCAGCTCGGGGACAGGGGTCTACAATGAGCAGTTCTTC. It yields the protein CASSSGTGVYNEQFF.

The chain joins TRBV6-2 or TRBV6-3 to TRBJ2-1; 9 positions match TRBD2. Germline CDR1 reads MNHEY; CDR2 reads SVGEGT. CDR3 size: 16 residues. The V and J ends lost 6 bases and 4 bases, in that order; junction bases with no gene match: 10. Here the CDR3 reads CASRLSGRPEYNEQFF. The CDR3 bases are TGTGCCAGCAGACTCAGCGGGAGGCCCGAATACAATGAGCAGTTCTTC.

This clonotype came up many times. The rearrangement links TRBV28 to TRBJ2-3, with D maybe TRBD2 (5 bases). This CDR3 is 13 amino acids long. V was trimmed by 5 bases and J by 4 bases, leaving 10 bases between them. Germline V gene sequence: CDR1 MDHEN, CDR2 SYDVKM. CDR3: CASSLRTPDTQYF. DNA of the CDR3: TGTGCCAGCAGTCTACGGACTCCAGATACGCAGTATTTT.

In its sample, this clonotype was seen a few times. The chain uses TRBV20-1 and TRBJ2-1; a possible D gene is TRBD2 (6 bases). The CDR3 runs 11 residues. Germline assignment: CDR1 DFQATT and CDR2 SNEGSKA (reference sequence). V lost 3 bases and J 9 bases, leaving 9 bases between the germline ends. CDR3 loop: CSASSGPEQFF. CDR3 sequence (DNA): TGCAGTGCTAGTAGCGGTCCTGAGCAGTTCTTC.

The V call is TRBV30, the J call TRBJ2-7, with 11 positions matching TRBD1. V was clipped by 8 bases and J by 5 bases; unmatched bases: 11. Germline CDR1 reads GTSNPN; CDR2 reads SVGIG (reference sequence). The CDR3 is 14 residues long. In DNA form, the CDR3 reads TGTGCCGGCACCCGGGACAGGGGGTTCGACGAGCAGTACTTC. The encoded protein is CAGTRDRGFDEQYF.

With respect to this clonotype: The conserved phenylalanine or tryptophan normally closing the CDR3 is absent here, so this likely arose from a read error. This sequence joins TRBV29-1 and TRBJ2-1, with TRBD1 identical over 9 bases. This CDR3 comprises 11 residues. From germline, CDR1 is SQVTM and CDR2 ANQGSEA. V shed 5 bases and J 10 bases; nucleotides not matched to a gene: 3. The CDR3 loop reads CSVWTGDEQFI. CDR3 in DNA: TGCAGCGTTTGGACAGGGGACGAGCAGTTCATC.

This clonotype was seen more than once but under ten times. CDR3 in amino acids: CASNLQGPRTDTQYF. The CDR3, as DNA: TGTGCCAGCAACCTGCAGGGACCCCGTACAGATACGCAGTATTTT. The chain links TRBV6-6 to TRBJ2-3; D assignment may be TRBD1 or TRBD2 (5 bases each). CDR3 length: 15 residues. The germline V and J ends were trimmed by 7 bases and 3 bases, with 17 bases remaining between them. Germline V gene lookup returns CDR1 MNHNY and CDR2 SVGAGI (reference sequence).

CDR3 residues: CASSPAGTGRMNTEAFF. In nucleotides, the CDR3 is TGTGCCAGCTCACCTGCCGGGACAGGGCGCATGAACACTGAAGCTTTCTTT. The chain links TRBV18 to TRBJ1-1; 9 bases line up with TRBD1. The CDR3 spans 17 residues. V gave up 3 bases and J gave up 0 bases; unmatched junction bases: 8. From germline, CDR1 is KGHSH and CDR2 LQKENI.

The chain has TRBV5-1 and TRBJ2-2; D is uncertain. Germline V lookup: CDR1 SGHRS, CDR2 YFSETQ. The CDR3 totals 14 residues. V was trimmed by 5 bases and J by 5 bases, leaving 13 bases between them. CDR3 DNA: TGCGCCAGCAGATGGCCCCGCGAAACCGGGGAGCTGTTTTTT. It specifies CASRWPRETGELFF.

V and J are TRBV6-2 or TRBV6-3 and TRBJ2-3; D might be TRBD2 (7 bases). The CDR3 spans 15 residues. Between the trimmed V and J ends, which lost 8 bases and 3 bases, there was a span of 18 bases. CDR1 and CDR2 (germline): MNHEY, SVGEGT. CDR3 nucleotide sequence: TGTGCCAGCGGCGTCCACGGGGGGCATACAGATACGCAGTATTTT. Translated, it gives CASGVHGGHTDTQYF.

The chain uses TRBV3-1 and TRBJ2-7; 7 bases match TRBD2. The CDR3 runs to 18 residues. V lost 2 bases to trimming and J lost 2 bases; unmatched junction nucleotides: 15. Per the germline V gene, CDR1 is LGHDT and CDR2 is YNNKEL (reference sequence). In DNA form, the CDR3 reads TGTGCCAGCAGCCAAAACGGGCTAGCGGCGGAGGTACCCTACGAGCAGTACTTC. This encodes CASSQNGLAAEVPYEQYF.

This clonotype was seen more than once but under ten times. The genes are TRBV28 and TRBJ2-1, with 11 bases fitting TRBD2. The CDR3 is made up of 17 amino acids. The junction had 14 bases not matched to a gene; V was cut back by 4 bases and J by 9 bases. In germline, CDR1 is MDHEN, CDR2 SYDVKM. CDR3 region: CASSSETSGDPYPEQFF. The CDR3 bases are TGTGCCAGCAGTTCAGAGACTAGCGGGGACCCGTATCCTGAGCAGTTCTTC.

The V gene is TRBV6-6, the J gene TRBJ2-2; 14 bases match TRBD2. CDR1 MNHNY and CDR2 SVGAGI come from the germline V gene (reference sequence). V shed 6 bases, J shed 5 bases, and the junction held 8 bases outside the gene matches. This CDR3 region has 17 residues. CDR3 DNA sequence: TGTGCCAGCAGACGTCGACTAGCGGGAGGGAGTACCGGGGAGCTGTTTTTT. Translated, it gives CASRRRLAGGSTGELFF.

The V gene is TRBV7-9, the J gene TRBJ2-1, with TRBD2 identical over 7 bases. Germline-derived CDR1 and CDR2 are SEHNR and FQNEAQ (reference sequence). J lost 7 bases, V lost 1 base, and 10 bases had no gene match. This CDR3 has 16 residues. The CDR3 here is CASSLVRGSWLNEQFF. The CDR3, as DNA: TGTGCCAGCAGCTTAGTCCGCGGGAGTTGGTTGAATGAGCAGTTCTTC. Full variable domain (remainder filled in from reference TRBV7-9 and TRBJ2-1): DTGVSQNPRHKITKRGQNVTFRCDPISEHNRLYWYRQTLGQGPEFLTYFQNEAQLEKSRLLSDRFSAERPKGSFSTLEIQRTEQGDSAMYLCASSLVRGSWLNEQFFGPGTRLTVL.

The table lists this clonotype with a few counts. The chain is built from TRBV28 and TRBJ2-1; no clear D gene. CDR3 length: 12 amino acids. With 1 base removed from V and 7 bases from J, the gap between germline ends came to 5 bases. Germline values: CDR1 MDHEN, CDR2 SYDVKM. The CDR3 DNA reads as TGTGCCAGCAGTTTATTACAGAATGAGCAGTTCTTC. As protein: CASSLLQNEQFF. The whole variable domain, filled in from reference TRBV28 and TRBJ2-1, reads DVKVTQSSRYLVKRTGEKVFLECVQDMDHENMFWYRQDPGLGLRLIYFSYDVKMKEKGDIPEGYSVSREKKERFSLILESASTNQTSMYLCASSLLQNEQFFGPGTRLTVL.

This clonotype was counted only a few times. The chain recombines TRBV6-2 or TRBV6-3 with TRBJ1-2; a possible D gene is TRBD1 (5 bases). The CDR3 consists of 14 residues. V was trimmed by 7 bases and J by 6 bases, leaving 18 bases between them. Germline V gene lookup returns CDR1 MNHEY and CDR2 SVGEGT. CDR3 residues: CASMGVDRPNGYTF. CDR3 in DNA: TGTGCCAGCATGGGAGTCGACAGACCTAATGGCTACACCTTC.

At least ten counts were recorded for this clonotype. The V and J genes are TRBV4-1 and TRBJ2-5; no clear D gene. The germline CDR1 and CDR2 sequences are MGHRA and YSYEKL. The CDR3 extends over 13 amino acids. V was trimmed by 2 bases and J by 7 bases, leaving 11 bases between them. The CDR3 sequence: CASSQLVGPTQYF. CDR3 bases: TGCGCCAGCAGCCAACTCGTCGGTCCGACCCAGTACTTC.

In its sample, this clonotype was seen a few times. The genes are TRBV11-2 and TRBJ2-1, with TRBD2 matching 13 bases. The CDR3 loop spans 15 amino acids. V shed 3 bases and J 7 bases; nucleotides not matched to a gene: 3. Germline CDR1 SGHAT, CDR2 FQNNGV. The CDR3 loop is CASSLGLAGSNEQFF. The CDR3 DNA reads TGTGCCAGCAGCTTGGGACTAGCGGGATCGAATGAGCAGTTCTTC.

Only a few counts were recorded for this clonotype. The V call is TRBV5-4, the J call TRBJ2-1; D may be TRBD1 or TRBD2 (5 bases each). Per germline, CDR1 SGHNT and CDR2 YYREEE (reference sequence). The V gene lost 0 bases and the J gene lost 8 bases, with 15 bases spanning the gap. The CDR3 extends over 15 amino acids. The DNA for the CDR3 is TGTGCCAGCAGCTTGGCTGTTGGGGTGGGGGATGAGCAGTTCTTC. Encoded protein: CASSLAVGVGDEQFF.

In its sample, this clonotype was seen a few times. This chain links TRBV5-1 with TRBJ2-3; 10 bases agree with TRBD1. CDR3 size: 15 residues. V gave up 0 bases and J gave up 4 bases; unmatched junction bases: 2. In germline, CDR1 is SGHRS, CDR2 YFSETQ. CDR3 protein: CASSLGDRGPDTQYF. DNA of the CDR3: TGCGCCAGCAGCTTGGGGGACAGGGGCCCAGATACGCAGTATTTT.

The chain joins TRBV6-6 to TRBJ1-3, with 9 bases fitting TRBD1. This CDR3 is 14 amino acids long. Germline-derived CDR1 and CDR2 are MNHNY and SVGAGI (reference sequence). Trimming took 7 bases from V and 8 from J; bases not matched to a gene: 9. CDR3 DNA sequence: TGTGCCAGCACCGACACAGGGGGCTCAGACACCATATATTTT. This translates into CASTDTGGSDTIYF.

This clonotype was recorded at least ten times. The V and J genes are TRBV5-1 and TRBJ2-2; no clear D gene. This CDR3 spans 14 amino acids. Germline V gene data show CDR1 as SGHRS and CDR2 as YFSETQ. Trimming removed 3 bases from V and 5 bases from J, with 11 bases in between. CDR3 nucleotide sequence: TGCGCCAGCAGCTCCCTCGACCCGACCGGGGAGCTGTTTTTT. Protein product: CASSSLDPTGELFF. Supplemented by reference TRBV5-1 and TRBJ2-2, the full variable domain reads KAGVTQTPRYLIKTRGQQVTLSCSPISGHRSVSWYQQTPGQGLQFLFEYFSETQRNKGNFPGRFSGRQFSNSRSEMNVSTLELGDSALYLCASSSLDPTGELFFGEGSRLTVL.

CDR3: CASSLDRDHEQYF. The DNA of the CDR3 is TGCGCCAGCAGCTTGGACAGGGACCACGAGCAGTACTTC. The chain employs TRBV5-1 and TRBJ2-7; maybe TRBD1 (6 bases). V lost 0 bases, J lost 5 bases, and 9 bases lay in between. The CDR3 is 13 amino acids. CDR1 is SGHRS and CDR2 is YFSETQ in the germline V gene.

V is TRBV9 and J is TRBJ1-1; no clear D gene. The length of the CDR3 is 13 residues. CDR1 is SGDLS, CDR2 YYNGEE, per germline. Trimming removed 8 bases at V and 0 bases at J, with 11 bases between. The CDR3 is CASETDLNTEAFF. CDR3 nucleotides: TGTGCCAGTGAAACGGATCTGAACACTGAAGCTTTCTTT.